A single sample is the source of the 16 T cell receptor beta chains below, sequenced in a study of control samples from healthy donors and cancer patients. Sequenced by immunoSEQ multiplex PCR; TCRdb stores in-frame clones only, minus some. The table lists approximately 63,000 clones, 85% of them singletons. The sample comprised blood. Source of these receptors: a man in his forties in good health.

The chain recombines TRBV7-3 with TRBJ2-3; D perhaps matches TRBD1 (6 bases). There are 18 residues in the CDR3. Trimming left V 1 base short and J 1 base short, with 18 bases between. CDR1 SGHTA and CDR2 FQGTGA come from the germline V gene. In DNA, the CDR3 is TGTGCCAGCAGCTTAAGGGGAAGACAGGCCATCGGCACAGATACGCAGTATTTT. The encoded protein is CASSLRGRQAIGTDTQYF. The whole variable domain, filled in from reference TRBV7-3 and TRBJ2-3, reads GAGVSQTPSNKVTEKGKYVELRCDPISGHTALYWYRQSLGQGPEFLIYFQGTGAADDSGLPNDRFFAVRPEGSVSTLKIQRTERGDSAVYLCASSLRGRQAIGTDTQYFGPGTRLTVL.

V and J are TRBV18 and TRBJ2-7; perhaps TRBD1 as D (5 bases). V lost 6 bases and J lost 3, with 9 bases in between. This CDR3 is 12 amino acids long. Per the germline V gene, CDR1 is KGHSH and CDR2 is LQKENI. CDR3 nucleotide sequence: TGTGCCAGCTCGCCCGACAGCTACGAGCAGTACTTC. Protein sequence: CASSPDSYEQYF.

The J gene is TRBJ2-1, the V gene TRBV14; 9 bases align to TRBD2. Losses at the gene ends were 0 bases for V and 4 bases for J; bases not matched to a gene: 7. The CDR3 is 17 residues long. Looked up from germline, CDR1 is SGHDN and CDR2 is FVKESK. The CDR3 loop is CASSQEVRLAGYNEQFF. The CDR3 nucleotides read TGTGCCAGCAGCCAAGAGGTGAGGCTAGCGGGGTACAATGAGCAGTTCTTC. Using reference TRBV14 and TRBJ2-1 for the parts outside the CDR3, the full variable domain is EAGVTQFPSHSVIEKGQTVTLRCDPISGHDNLYWYRRVMGKEIKFLLHFVKESKQDESGMPNNRFLAERTGGTYSTLKVQPAELEDSGVYFCASSQEVRLAGYNEQFFGPGTRLTVL.

The chain recombines TRBV7-9 with TRBJ1-6; a weak D match, TRBD1 (6 bases). CDR1 and CDR2 (germline): SEHNR, FQNEAQ (reference sequence). The V and J ends lost 5 bases and 10 bases respectively, with 15 bases between them. The CDR3 is 14 residues long. The CDR3 DNA sequence: TGTGCCAGCAGCCAAAAATCGGGACACTCACCCCTCCACTTT. Residues: CASSQKSGHSPLHF.

Here the CDR3 DNA reads TGTGCCAGCAGCCCTTCTGGAGAGCAGCCCCAGCATTTT. Its translation is CASSPSGEQPQHF. J is TRBJ1-5 and V is TRBV11-1; no clear D gene. The CDR3 totals 13 residues. V dropped 5 bases and J dropped 7 bases, with 12 bases sitting between them. CDR1 is SGHAT and CDR2 is FQDESV in the germline V gene (reference sequence).

The V call is TRBV24-1, the J call TRBJ2-2; 7 positions agree with TRBD1. Germline CDR1 KGHDR, CDR2 SFDVKD. The J segment lost 1 base and the V segment lost 5 bases, leaving 6 bases of the junction unmatched. The CDR3 runs 16 residues. CDR3 amino acids: CATSVSGQKNTGELFF. The CDR3, as DNA: TGTGCCACCAGTGTTTCGGGACAGAAGAACACCGGGGAGCTGTTTTTT.

The V and J genes are TRBV28 and TRBJ2-5, with D possibly matching TRBD1 (5 bases). The germline CDR1 and CDR2 sequences are MDHEN and SYDVKM. The V gene lost 2 bases and the J gene lost 2 bases, with 9 bases spanning the gap. This CDR3 comprises 14 residues. CDR3 DNA: TGTGCCAGCAGTTTAAGACAGTATCAAGAGACCCAGTACTTC. It is translated as CASSLRQYQETQYF.

The rearrangement joins TRBV4-3 to TRBJ2-5; D might be TRBD1 (6 bases). Germline CDR1 reads LGHNA; CDR2 reads YSLEER. CDR3 length: 14 residues. V was shortened by 1 base and J by 4 bases, with 10 bases between the two germline ends. As DNA, the CDR3 is TGCGCCAGCAGCCAAGGGGGGCCACGAGAGACCCAGTACTTC. This codes for CASSQGGPRETQYF.

The V and J genes are TRBV29-1 and TRBJ2-1; 12 positions agree with TRBD1. This CDR3 spans 13 amino acids. Germline CDR1 is SQVTM and CDR2 is ANQGSEA. V lost 4 bases, J lost 10 bases, and 5 bases stayed unmatched. The CDR3 protein is CSVVGQGAREQFF. CDR3 DNA sequence: TGCAGCGTTGTGGGACAGGGGGCTCGGGAGCAGTTCTTC.

The V call is TRBV19, the J call TRBJ2-1; 13 nucleotides match TRBD2. Germline-derived CDR1 and CDR2 are LNHDA and SQIVND (reference sequence). The ends lost 3 bases at V and 3 bases at J; junction bases unmatched: 2. This CDR3 has 16 residues. Written as DNA, the CDR3 is TGTGCCAGTAGTATCTGGACTAGCGGGAGCTACAATGAGCAGTTCTTC. It specifies CASSIWTSGSYNEQFF.

This clone has a handful of counts. V gene TRBV7-3 combines with J gene TRBJ1-1; no clear D. Germline values: CDR1 SGHTA, CDR2 FQGTGA. V was clipped by 0 bases and J by 1 base, with 12 bases between them. The CDR3 contains 16 residues. The CDR3 coding sequence is TGTGCCAGCAGCTTAACCCGTCCGTCGGGGAACACTGAAGCTTTCTTT. This encodes CASSLTRPSGNTEAFF.

V is TRBV10-2 and J is TRBJ2-5; the D is unclear. V shed 4 bases and J shed 4 bases, with 13 bases lying between them. Per germline, CDR1 WSHSY and CDR2 SAAADI. CDR3 length equals 14 residues. CDR3 sequence: CASSGGVGRETQYF. The DNA of the CDR3 is TGCGCCAGCAGTGGTGGGGTAGGGCGAGAGACCCAGTACTTC.

This chain joins TRBV6-1 and TRBJ2-1; 12 bases are a match to TRBD2. The V gene's germline CDR1 is MNHNS and CDR2 SASEGT. V shed 4 bases, J shed 7 bases, and the junction held 8 bases outside the gene matches. The CDR3 length is 16 residues. This CDR3 reads CASSGLAGGRGNEQFF. CDR3 nucleotides: TGTGCCAGCAGTGGGCTAGCGGGAGGGAGGGGGAATGAGCAGTTCTTC.

The genes are TRBV5-5 and TRBJ1-1, with 9 bases identical to TRBD1. Germline V gene lookup returns CDR1 SGHKS and CDR2 YYEKEE (reference sequence). The V segment lost 4 bases and the J segment 11 bases; nucleotides outside the gene matches: 15. The CDR3 length is 15 residues. The CDR3 bases are TGTGCCAGCAGCCTTCTCGCGTCCGGGACAGGGAGTGCTTTCTTT. It is translated as CASSLLASGTGSAFF.

The rearrangement joins TRBV5-4 to TRBJ1-2; 9 bases fit TRBD1. V lost 2 bases to trimming and J lost 6 bases; unmatched junction nucleotides: 8. Germline V gene sequence: CDR1 SGHNT, CDR2 YYREEE (reference sequence). The length of the CDR3 is 15 residues. Here the CDR3 DNA reads TGTGCCAGCAGCTTCCCGGGACAGGGAACGCATGGCTACACCTTC. Translated: CASSFPGQGTHGYTF.

This clone showed up just once. V gene TRBV9 combines with J gene TRBJ1-1, with 10 bases that match TRBD1. This CDR3 contains 17 residues. The V gene end was trimmed by 5 bases and the J gene end by 4 bases; junction bases not matched to a gene: 14. CDR1 SGDLS and CDR2 YYNGEE come from the germline V gene. This CDR3 is CASSPRTGGMRPTEAFF. The CDR3 nucleotides read TGTGCCAGCAGTCCCCGGACAGGGGGTATGAGGCCCACTGAAGCTTTCTTT. The entire variable domain, with the rest obtained from reference TRBV9 and TRBJ1-1, is as follows: DSGVTQTPKHLITATGQRVTLRCSPRSGDLSVYWYQQSLDQGLQFLIQYYNGEERAKGNILERFSAQQFPDLHSELNLSSLELGDSALYFCASSPRTGGMRPTEAFFGQGTRLTVV.